The T cell receptor beta chain under discussion was sequenced for a study of blood T cell repertoires in COVID-19. This clone showed up just once. As handled by the study authors: Using reference gene primer amplification, nucleated cell counts were estimated. Measured with immunoSEQ multiplex PCR; TCRdb has only the in-frame clones, and not every one. That table supplies the V and J calls and clone size; D and trimming were determined from the DNA. The sample holds approximately 290,000 clones; 90% are singletons and the top ten take 3.5% to 4.5%. Trimming pared 0 bases from V and 3 bases from J, leaving 10 bases between. Germline V CDR1 and CDR2: KGHDR, SFDVKD. CDR3 length: 15 residues.

What was sequenced was PBMCs or T cells enriched from blood (not recorded which). The origin of this receptor is a woman under 30 with acute COVID-19. The chain uses TRBV24-1 and TRBJ1-2; tentative D call: TRBD1 (5 bases). The CDR3 region is CATSDLNGDYYGYTF. In DNA form, the CDR3 reads TGTGCCACCAGTGATTTGAACGGGGACTACTATGGCTACACCTTC.